The clone carrying this T cell receptor (beta chain) has just a few counts. The data stem from a study of T-cell memory formation after mild COVID-19. Study at large: Largely, TCR clusters stayed within a single donor.

The CDR3 sequence is 13 residues long. The V gene's germline CDR1 is SGHTA and CDR2 FQGNSA. V gave up 5 bases and J gave up 4 bases; unmatched junction bases: 2. TCRalpha and TCRbeta libraries used 5'RACE with constant-segment primers and UMIs. TCRdb processed the 5' RACE reads anew with MiXCR; each CDR3 protein has one entry. The sample yields about 130,000 distinct CDR3 sequences, roughly 15% seen once. The receptor was isolated from an adult woman who had mild COVID-19 (a few samples of this study predate the infection). Cell type and time point are not known. The sequenced sample consisted of PBMCs or a T cell subset sorted from them (not recorded which). The chain couples TRBV7-2 to TRBJ2-3; 8 bases are shared with TRBD2. CDR3: CASSLTSADTQYF. The CDR3 DNA reads TGTGCCAGCAGCCTGACTAGCGCAGATACGCAGTATTTT.